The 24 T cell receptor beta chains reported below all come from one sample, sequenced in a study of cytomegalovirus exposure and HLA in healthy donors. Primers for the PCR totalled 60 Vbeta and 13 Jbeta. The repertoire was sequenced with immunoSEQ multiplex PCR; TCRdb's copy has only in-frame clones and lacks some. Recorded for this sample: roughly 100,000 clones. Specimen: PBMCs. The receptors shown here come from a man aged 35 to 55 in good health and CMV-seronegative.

The DNA for the CDR3 is TGCGCCAGCAGCCAAGAATACGGGTCTAGCACAGATACGCAGTATTTT. Its translation: CASSQEYGSSTDTQYF. The rearrangement joins TRBV4-1 to TRBJ2-3, with D unresolved. Germline V gene data show CDR1 as MGHRA and CDR2 as YSYEKL. Trimming cost V 0 bases and J 0 bases, with 10 bases left between them. The CDR3 extends over 16 amino acids.

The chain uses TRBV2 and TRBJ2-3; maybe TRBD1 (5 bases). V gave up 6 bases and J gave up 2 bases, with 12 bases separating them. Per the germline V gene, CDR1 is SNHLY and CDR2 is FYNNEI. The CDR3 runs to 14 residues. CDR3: CASSPRQTTDTQYF. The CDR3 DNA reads TGTGCCAGCAGCCCCAGACAGACCACAGATACGCAGTATTTT.

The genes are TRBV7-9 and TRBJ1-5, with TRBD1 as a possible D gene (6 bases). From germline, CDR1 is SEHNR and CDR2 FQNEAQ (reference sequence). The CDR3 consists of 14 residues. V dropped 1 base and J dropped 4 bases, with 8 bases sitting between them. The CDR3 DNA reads TGTGCCAGCAGCTTAGGTAGGGGGAATCAGCCCCAGCATTTT. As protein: CASSLGRGNQPQHF.

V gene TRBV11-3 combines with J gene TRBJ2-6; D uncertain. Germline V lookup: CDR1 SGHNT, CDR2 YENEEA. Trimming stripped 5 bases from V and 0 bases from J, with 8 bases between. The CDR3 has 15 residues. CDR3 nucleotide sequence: TGTGCCAGCAGCCCCAGTTTCTCTGGGGCCAACGTCCTGACTTTC. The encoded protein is CASSPSFSGANVLTF.

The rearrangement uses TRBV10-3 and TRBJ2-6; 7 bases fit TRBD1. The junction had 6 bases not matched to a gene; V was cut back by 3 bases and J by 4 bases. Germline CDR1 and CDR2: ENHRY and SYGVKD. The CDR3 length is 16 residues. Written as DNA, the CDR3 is TGTGCCATCAGTGAACAAACAGGGGCGGGGGCCAACGTCCTGACTTTC. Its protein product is CAISEQTGAGANVLTF.

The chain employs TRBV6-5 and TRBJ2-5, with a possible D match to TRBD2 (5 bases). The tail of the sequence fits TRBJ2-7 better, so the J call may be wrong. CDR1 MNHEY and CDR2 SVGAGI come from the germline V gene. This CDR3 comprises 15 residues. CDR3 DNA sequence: TGTGCCAGCAGTCCAGACTGGAGCGGCTCCTACGAGCAGTACTTC. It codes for CASSPDWSGSYEQYF.

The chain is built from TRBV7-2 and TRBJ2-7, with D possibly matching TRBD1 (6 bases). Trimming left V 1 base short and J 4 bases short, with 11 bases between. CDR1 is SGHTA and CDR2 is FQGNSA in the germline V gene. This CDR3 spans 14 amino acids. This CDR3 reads CASSLVGRGYEQYF. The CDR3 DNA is TGTGCCAGCAGCTTAGTGGGCAGGGGATACGAGCAGTACTTC.

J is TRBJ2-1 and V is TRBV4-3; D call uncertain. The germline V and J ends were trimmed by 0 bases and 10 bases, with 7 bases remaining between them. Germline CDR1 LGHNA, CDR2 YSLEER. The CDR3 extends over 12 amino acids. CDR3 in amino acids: CASSQDGMEQFF. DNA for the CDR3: TGCGCCAGCAGCCAAGACGGTATGGAGCAGTTCTTC.

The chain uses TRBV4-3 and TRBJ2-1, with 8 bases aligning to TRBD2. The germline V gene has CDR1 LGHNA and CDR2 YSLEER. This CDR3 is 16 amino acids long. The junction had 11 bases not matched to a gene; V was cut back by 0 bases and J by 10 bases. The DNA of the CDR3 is TGCGCCAGCAGCCAAGATCGGGGGGGGACTTGGTACGAGCAGTTCTTC. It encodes CASSQDRGGTWYEQFF.

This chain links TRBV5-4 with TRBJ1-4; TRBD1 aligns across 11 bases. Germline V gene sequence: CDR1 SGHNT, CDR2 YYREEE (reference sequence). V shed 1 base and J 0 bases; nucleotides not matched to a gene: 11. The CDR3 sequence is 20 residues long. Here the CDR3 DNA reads TGTGCCAGCAGCTTGTCATTCGGGACAGGGGGGCTTGCAACTAATGAAAAACTGTTTTTT. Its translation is CASSLSFGTGGLATNEKLFF.

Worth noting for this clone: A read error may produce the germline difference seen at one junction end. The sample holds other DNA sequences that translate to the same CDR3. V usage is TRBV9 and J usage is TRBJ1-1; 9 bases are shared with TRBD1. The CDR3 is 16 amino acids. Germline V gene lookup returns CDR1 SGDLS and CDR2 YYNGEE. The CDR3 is CASSPGQGERVTEAFF. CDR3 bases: TGTGCCAGCAGCCCGGGACAGGGAGAGCGGGTCACTGAAGCCTTCTTT.

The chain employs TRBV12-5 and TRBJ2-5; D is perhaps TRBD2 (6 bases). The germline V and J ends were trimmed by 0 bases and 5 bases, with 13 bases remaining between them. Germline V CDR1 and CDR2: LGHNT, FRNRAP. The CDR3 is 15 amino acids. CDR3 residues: CASGLVRREIETQYF. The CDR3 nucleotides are TGTGCTAGTGGTTTGGTTAGGAGGGAAATTGAGACCCAGTACTTC.

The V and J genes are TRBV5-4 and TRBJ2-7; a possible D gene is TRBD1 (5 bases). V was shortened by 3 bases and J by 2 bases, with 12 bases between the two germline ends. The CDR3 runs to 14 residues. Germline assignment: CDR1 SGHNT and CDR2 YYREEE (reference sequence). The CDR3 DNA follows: TGTGCCAGCAGCTCGGCAGGGATTCCCTACGAGCAGTACTTC. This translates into CASSSAGIPYEQYF.

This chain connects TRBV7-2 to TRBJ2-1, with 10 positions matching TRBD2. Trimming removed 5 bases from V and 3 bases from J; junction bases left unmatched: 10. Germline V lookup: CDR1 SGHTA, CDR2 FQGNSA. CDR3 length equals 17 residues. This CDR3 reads CASSPGGGLAYYNEQFF. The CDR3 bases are TGTGCCAGCAGCCCAGGAGGGGGACTAGCGTACTACAATGAGCAGTTCTTC. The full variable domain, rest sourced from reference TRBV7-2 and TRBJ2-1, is GAGVSQSPSNKVTEKGKDVELRCDPISGHTALYWYRQSLGQGLEFLIYFQGNSAPDKSGLPSDRFSAERTGGSVSTLTIQRTQQEDSAVYLCASSPGGGLAYYNEQFFGPGTRLTVL.

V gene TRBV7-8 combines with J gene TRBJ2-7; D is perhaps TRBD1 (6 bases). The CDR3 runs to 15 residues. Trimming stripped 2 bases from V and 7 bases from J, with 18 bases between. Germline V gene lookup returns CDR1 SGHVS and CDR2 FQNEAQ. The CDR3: CASSLRRQEEREQYF. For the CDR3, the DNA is TGTGCCAGCAGCTTACGGCGACAGGAGGAGAGGGAGCAGTACTTC.

In nucleotides, the CDR3 is TGCGCCAGCCTTGAGCAGGTGTACACCTTC. Protein: CASLEQVYTF. The chain employs TRBV10-2 and TRBJ1-2; D gene ambiguous. The germline V gene encodes CDR1 WSHSY and CDR2 SAAADI. Trimming removed 8 bases at V and 11 bases at J, with 12 bases between. The CDR3 totals 10 residues.

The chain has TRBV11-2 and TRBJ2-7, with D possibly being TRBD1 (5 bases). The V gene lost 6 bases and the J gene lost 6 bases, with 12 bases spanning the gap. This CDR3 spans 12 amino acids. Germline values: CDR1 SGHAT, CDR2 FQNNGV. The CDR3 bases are TGTGCCAGCAGAAAACAGGAATTCGAGCAGTACTTC. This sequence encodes CASRKQEFEQYF.

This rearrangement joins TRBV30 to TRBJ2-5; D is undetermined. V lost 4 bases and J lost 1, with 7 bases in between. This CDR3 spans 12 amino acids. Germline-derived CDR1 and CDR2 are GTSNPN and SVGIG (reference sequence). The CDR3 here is CAWKAFQETQYF. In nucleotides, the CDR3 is TGTGCCTGGAAAGCGTTCCAAGAGACCCAGTACTTC.

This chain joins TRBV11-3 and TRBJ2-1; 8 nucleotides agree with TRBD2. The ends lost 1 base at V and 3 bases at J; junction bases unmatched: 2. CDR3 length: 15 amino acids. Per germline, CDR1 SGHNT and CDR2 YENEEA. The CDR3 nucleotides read TGTGCCAGCAGCTTAGCGGGGGGGGGCTACAATGAGCAGTTCTTC. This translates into CASSLAGGGYNEQFF.

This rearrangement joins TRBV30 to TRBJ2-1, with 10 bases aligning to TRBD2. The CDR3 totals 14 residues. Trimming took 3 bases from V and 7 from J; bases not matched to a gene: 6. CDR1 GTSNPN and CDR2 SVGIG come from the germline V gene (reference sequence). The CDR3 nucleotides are TGTGCCTGGAGACAGCGGGGGGGCCGGAATGAGCAGTTCTTC. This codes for CAWRQRGGRNEQFF.

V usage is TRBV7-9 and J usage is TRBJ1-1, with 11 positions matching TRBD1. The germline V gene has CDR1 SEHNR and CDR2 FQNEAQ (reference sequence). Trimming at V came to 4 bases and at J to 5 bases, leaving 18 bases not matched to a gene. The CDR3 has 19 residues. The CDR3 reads CASSSQTRTGGAAITEAFF. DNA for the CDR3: TGTGCCAGCAGCTCTCAGACACGGACAGGGGGCGCGGCGATAACTGAAGCTTTCTTT.

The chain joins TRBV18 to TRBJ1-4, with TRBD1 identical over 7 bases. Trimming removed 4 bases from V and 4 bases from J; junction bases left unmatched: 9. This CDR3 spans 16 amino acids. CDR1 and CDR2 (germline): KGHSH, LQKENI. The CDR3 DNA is TGTGCCAGCTCACGGACAATGACAGGGAGTAATGAAAAACTGTTTTTT. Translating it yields CASSRTMTGSNEKLFF.

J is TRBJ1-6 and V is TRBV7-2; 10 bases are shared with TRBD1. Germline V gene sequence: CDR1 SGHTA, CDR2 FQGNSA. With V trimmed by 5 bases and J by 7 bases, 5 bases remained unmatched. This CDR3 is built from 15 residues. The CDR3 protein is CASSAGQGPNSPLHF. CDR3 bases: TGTGCCAGCAGCGCGGGACAGGGGCCCAATTCACCCCTCCACTTT.

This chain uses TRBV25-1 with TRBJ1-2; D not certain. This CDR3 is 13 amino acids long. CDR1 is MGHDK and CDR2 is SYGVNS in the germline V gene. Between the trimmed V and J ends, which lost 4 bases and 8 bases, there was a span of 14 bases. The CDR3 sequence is CASSAPPLYGYTF. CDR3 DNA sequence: TGTGCCAGCAGTGCCCCCCCACTGTACGGCTACACCTTC.